This is a list of T cell receptor beta chains from one sample in a study of tumor-infiltrating lymphocytes in localized non-small cell lung cancer. Produced via immunoSEQ multiplex PCR; TCRdb's table is partial and in-frame only. The data hold about 24,000 clones, with 50% to 70% observed a single time. The sequenced sample was lung tumor tissue. These receptors all come from a human donor with non-small cell lung cancer. Both conserved end residues are part of each CDR3. The D gene is left open where the match is weak. Size is omitted from some rows. Given values are once, few, many or a class for expanded clones.

j_call v_call clone_size d_call cdr3_aa cdr3_nt
TRBJ2-7 TRBV11-2 NA TRBD1 CASSRQGYEQYF TGTGCCAGCAGTCGACAGGGATACGAGCAGTACTTC
TRBJ2-5 TRBV7-2 NA TRBD2 CASSLELAGAETQYF TGTGCCAGCAGCTTAGAACTAGCGGGAGCGGAGACCCAGTACTTC
TRBJ2-4 TRBV29-1 NA NA CSVEDDGLRNIQYF TGCAGCGTTGAAGATGATGGCCTCAGAAACATTCAGTACTTC
TRBJ2-3 TRBV7-3 once NA CASSFGTLDTQYF TGTGCCAGCAGCTTCGGTACACTAGATACACAGTATTTT
TRBJ2-3 TRBV14 NA NA CASSQEMGLAQYF TGTGCCAGCAGCCAAGAGATGGGTCTGGCGCAGTATTTT
TRBJ2-7 TRBV9 NA TRBD2 CASSVGLGGMAYEQYF TGTGCCAGCAGCGTAGGGCTGGGGGGGATGGCCTACGAGCAGTACTTC
TRBJ2-7 TRBV5-6 NA NA CASSLRPGSNHEQYF TGTGCCAGCAGCTTGAGACCAGGTAGTAACCACGAGCAGTACTTC
TRBJ1-5 TRBV27 NA NA CASSRVGHNQPQHF TGTGCCAGCAGCCGGGTAGGGCACAATCAGCCCCAGCATTTT
TRBJ2-1 TRBV5-1 NA TRBD2 CASRRGGYNEQFF TGCGCCAGCAGACGGGGGGGGTACAATGAGCAGTTCTTC
TRBJ2-5 TRBV7-8 NA NA CASSPRGKTQYF TGTGCCAGCAGCCCCCGGGGAAAGACCCAGTACTTC
TRBJ2-1 TRBV5-6 few NA CASSRRQDEQFF TGTGCCAGCAGCCGGAGACAGGATGAGCAGTTCTTC
TRBJ2-2 TRBV4-1 few NA CASSLRIGTGELFF TGCGCCAGCAGCCTACGGATCGGCACCGGGGAGCTGTTTTTT
TRBJ1-1 TRBV15 NA TRBD1 CATSPQQGIWTEAFF TGTGCCACCAGCCCCCAACAGGGGATTTGGACTGAAGCTTTCTTT
TRBJ1-1 TRBV28 few NA CASKLGGNTEAFF TGTGCCAGCAAATTAGGGGGGAACACTGAAGCTTTCTTT
TRBJ1-1 TRBV5-1 NA TRBD1 CASSTTGFTEAFF TGCGCCAGCAGCACGACAGGGTTCACTGAAGCTTTCTTT
TRBJ2-6 TRBV28 NA NA CASSLLSRAGANVLTF TGTGCCAGCAGTTTACTTTCCCGAGCTGGGGCCAACGTCCTGACTTTC
TRBJ2-5 TRBV27 NA NA CASSPIRDVMYQETQYF TGTGCCAGCAGTCCAATCCGGGACGTGATGTACCAAGAGACCCAGTACTTC
TRBJ2-3 TRBV19 once NA CASSPTTSTDTQYF TGTGCCAGTAGTCCAACTACTAGCACAGATACGCAGTATTTT
TRBJ2-1 TRBV7-2 NA TRBD2 CASSLEAGRNEQFF TGTGCCAGCAGCTTAGAAGCGGGAAGGAATGAGCAGTTCTTC
TRBJ2-7 TRBV11-2 NA NA CASSLVRAESYEQYF TGTGCCAGCAGCTTAGTCCGGGCGGAGTCCTACGAGCAGTACTTC
TRBJ1-3 TRBV18 NA NA CASSQGRINTIYF TGTGCCAGCTCACAGGGACGGATCAACACCATATATTTT
TRBJ1-1 TRBV5-8 NA NA CASTRGGQLYTEAFF TGTGCCAGCACTCGGGGAGGACAGCTATACACTGAAGCTTTCTTT
TRBJ2-5 TRBV25-1 NA TRBD2 CASSPGLAGKEETQYF TGTGCCAGCAGTCCGGGACTAGCGGGAAAGGAAGAGACCCAGTACTTC
TRBJ1-2 TRBV19 NA NA CASSIYRDRSYGYTF TGTGCCAGTAGTATCTACAGGGACCGCTCCTATGGCTACACCTTC
TRBJ2-3 TRBV5-1 NA NA CASSQDQGLGDTDTQYF TGCGCCAGCAGCCAAGACCAGGGGCTTGGGGACACAGATACGCAGTATTTT
TRBJ1-2 TRBV28 NA NA CASSLNRVGGYTF TGTGCCAGCAGTTTAAATCGGGTAGGAGGCTACACCTTC
TRBJ2-6 TRBV19 NA NA CASKEGSPGANVLTF TGTGCCAGTAAGGAGGGATCCCCTGGGGCCAACGTCCTGACTTTC
TRBJ1-2 TRBV2 NA NA CASSTYQGDGYTF TGTGCCAGCAGTACCTATCAGGGAGATGGCTACACCTTC
TRBJ1-5 TRBV5-1 NA TRBD1 CASSLTGGNQPQHF TGCGCCAGCAGCTTGACAGGGGGCAATCAGCCCCAGCATTTT
TRBJ2-1 TRBV5-1 NA TRBD2 CASNPLAGGSFGYNEQFF TGCGCCAGCAACCCTTTAGCGGGAGGGTCCTTCGGGTACAATGAGCAGTTCTTC
TRBJ1-2 TRBV10-3 NA TRBD1 CAITRTGDGYTF TGTGCCATCACTAGGACAGGGGATGGCTACACCTTC
TRBJ2-7 TRBV5-1 NA NA CASGKGGFGEQYF TGCGCCAGCGGCAAAGGGGGATTCGGGGAGCAGTACTTC
TRBJ2-3 TRBV11-2 NA TRBD2 CASSLDWGLAAKDTQYF TGTGCCAGCAGCTTAGATTGGGGACTAGCGGCCAAAGATACGCAGTATTTT
TRBJ2-3 TRBV5-1 NA NA CASTDGEGSRDTQYF TGCGCCAGCACCGACGGTGAGGGGTCCCGAGATACGCAGTATTTT
TRBJ1-2 TRBV7-3 NA NA CASSLNPEDSYGYTF TGTGCCAGCAGCTTAAACCCGGAGGACAGCTATGGCTACACCTTC
TRBJ2-1 TRBV7-3 NA TRBD2 CASSLRGFTAGGPGNEQFF TGTGCCAGCAGCTTAAGAGGGTTTACGGCGGGAGGGCCGGGTAATGAGCAGTTCTTC
TRBJ1-2 TRBV9 NA NA CASSQGSNYGYTF TGTGCCAGTTCACAGGGTTCTAACTATGGCTACACCTTC
TRBJ2-1 TRBV25-1 NA NA CASSTSDPSYNEQFF TGTGCCAGCAGTACTAGTGATCCATCCTACAATGAGCAGTTCTTC
TRBJ2-7 TRBV18 NA TRBD2 CASSPTSLAGGEQYF TGTGCCAGCTCTCCGACTTCCCTAGCGGGCGGCGAGCAGTACTTC
TRBJ2-5 TRBV5-1 NA TRBD1 CASSFQPGGAGETQYF TGCGCCAGCAGCTTTCAACCAGGGGGCGCAGGAGAGACCCAGTACTTC
TRBJ1-3 TRBV6-5 NA TRBD1 CASSRQGAYGNTIYF TGTGCCAGCAGTCGACAGGGGGCATATGGAAACACCATATATTTT
TRBJ1-2 TRBV10-3 NA NA CAISEADGYYYGYTF TGTGCCATCAGTGAGGCAGACGGTTACTACTATGGCTACACCTTC
TRBJ2-5 TRBV5-4 NA NA CASSSGTPKETQYF TGTGCCAGCAGCTCCGGGACGCCGAAAGAGACCCAGTACTTC